This passage covers 21 T cell receptor beta chains from one sample sequenced in a study of blood T cell repertoires in COVID-19. The table came from immunoSEQ multiplex PCR; TCRdb's copy has only in-frame clones and leaves some out. The sample lists more than 200,000 clones, 75% to 90% seen once, with over 4% in the top ten. The specimen was PBMCs or T cells enriched from blood (not recorded which). The receptors originated from a woman in her 30s who had recovered from COVID-19.

The V and J genes are TRBV9 and TRBJ2-1, with a weak D call TRBD2 (6 bases). With 7 bases removed from V and 4 bases from J, the gap between germline ends came to 12 bases. Germline lookup yields CDR1 SGDLS and CDR2 YYNGEE. The CDR3 consists of 13 residues. The CDR3, as DNA: TGTGCCAGCGGAGGGATTTCTTACAATGAGCAGTTCTTC. It is translated as CASGGISYNEQFF. Looking up the rest from reference TRBV9 and TRBJ2-1 gives the full variable domain: DSGVTQTPKHLITATGQRVTLRCSPRSGDLSVYWYQQSLDQGLQFLIQYYNGEERAKGNILERFSAQQFPDLHSELNLSSLELGDSALYFCASGGISYNEQFFGPGTRLTVL.

V and J are TRBV5-1 and TRBJ1-6, with TRBD1 matching over 10 bases. The trim removed 0 bases at V and 16 bases at J, leaving 10 bases unmatched. The CDR3 covers 15 residues. CDR1 is SGHRS and CDR2 is YFSETQ in the germline V gene. CDR3 in DNA: TGCGCCAGCAGCTTGGAAGGGACAGGGGAAGCTAAACTCCACTTT. It yields the protein CASSLEGTGEAKLHF.

The CDR3 nucleotides read TGCGCCAGCAGCTTGGACCCCTCAGGTAGCGGGAGGATGAATGAGCAGTTCTTC. Its translation: CASSLDPSGSGRMNEQFF. The chain has TRBV5-1 and TRBJ2-1; 10 bases are shared with TRBD2. Per the germline V gene, CDR1 is SGHRS and CDR2 is YFSETQ. V gave up 0 bases and J gave up 7 bases; unmatched junction bases: 13. This CDR3 spans 18 amino acids. Supplemented by reference TRBV5-1 and TRBJ2-1, the full variable domain reads KAGVTQTPRYLIKTRGQQVTLSCSPISGHRSVSWYQQTPGQGLQFLFEYFSETQRNKGNFPGRFSGRQFSNSRSEMNVSTLELGDSALYLCASSLDPSGSGRMNEQFFGPGTRLTVL.

The chain uses TRBV18 and TRBJ1-2, with 8 nucleotides matching TRBD1. The V gene end was trimmed by 0 bases and the J gene end by 5 bases; junction bases not matched to a gene: 5. The CDR3 is 15 residues long. Per the germline V gene, CDR1 is KGHSH and CDR2 is LQKENI. CDR3 bases: TGTGCCAGCTCACCACCGGGACAGGTTGGGTATGGCTACACCTTC. This gives the protein CASSPPGQVGYGYTF.

The DNA for the CDR3 is TGTGCCAGCAGCGTCCGGGGGGCTTTTGGAGGCTACACCTTC. Encoded protein: CASSVRGAFGGYTF. The chain carries TRBV2 and TRBJ1-2, with a weak D call TRBD1 (6 bases). V gave up 6 bases and J gave up 8 bases, with 19 bases separating them. There are 14 residues in the CDR3. Germline V gene data show CDR1 as SNHLY and CDR2 as FYNNEI.

This clone was picked up many times. The gene calls are TRBV7-8 and TRBJ2-1; 8 nucleotides agree with TRBD2. The V gene end was trimmed by 2 bases and the J gene end by 8 bases; junction bases not matched to a gene: 8. Germline values: CDR1 SGHVS, CDR2 FQNEAQ. The CDR3 covers 15 residues. The CDR3 nucleotides read TGTGCCAGCAGCTTATCCCAGCGGGAGACTGATGAGCAGTTCTTC. Translating it yields CASSLSQRETDEQFF.

This sequence joins TRBV4-1 and TRBJ1-4, with D maybe TRBD1 (6 bases). Trimming removed 0 bases from V and 3 bases from J, with 14 bases in between. The CDR3 spans 17 residues. Per the germline V gene, CDR1 is MGHRA and CDR2 is YSYEKL. The CDR3 nucleotides are TGCGCCAGCAGCCAAGATCCTGGGGGGGCCCCTAATGAAAAACTGTTTTTT. Translation: CASSQDPGGAPNEKLFF.

This clone was seen a single time. The chain uses TRBV19 and TRBJ2-5, with 9 positions matching TRBD1. The V gene's germline CDR1 is LNHDA and CDR2 SQIVND (reference sequence). V shed 5 bases and J 1 base; nucleotides not matched to a gene: 2. The CDR3 consists of 14 residues. Written as DNA, the CDR3 is TGTGCCAGTAGTTCGACAGGGGGCCAAGAGACCCAGTACTTC. This gives the protein CASSSTGGQETQYF. The variable domain in full, completed from reference TRBV19 and TRBJ2-5, reads DGGITQSPKYLFRKEGQNVTLSCEQNLNHDAMYWYRQDPGQGLRLIYYSQIVNDFQKGDIAEGYSVSREKKESFPLTVTSAQKNPTAFYLCASSSTGGQETQYFGPGTRLLVL.

The chain joins TRBV13 to TRBJ2-7; TRBD2 matches at 9 bases. The germline V gene has CDR1 PRHDT and CDR2 FYEKMQ (reference sequence). With 2 bases clipped from V and 4 bases from J, the junction kept 9 bases outside the gene matches. The CDR3 is 16 amino acids. The CDR3 region is CASSLYGPSGMYEQYF. CDR3 sequence (DNA): TGTGCCAGCAGCTTATATGGTCCTAGCGGGATGTACGAGCAGTACTTC.

The chain carries TRBV12-3 or TRBV12-4 and TRBJ1-3; D not certain. The CDR3 totals 13 residues. V dropped 7 bases and J dropped 0 bases, with 7 bases sitting between them. In DNA, the CDR3 is TGTGCCAGCATACAGAACTCTGGAAACACCATATATTTT. Protein: CASIQNSGNTIYF.

Written as DNA, the CDR3 is TGTGCCTGGAGCCATTCGCAGGGTGGCTACACCTTC. It specifies CAWSHSQGGYTF. The rearrangement joins TRBV30 to TRBJ1-2; perhaps TRBD1 as D (5 bases). The CDR3 runs to 12 residues. Deletions cut 3 bases from V and 7 bases from J, with 12 bases between. From germline, CDR1 is GTSNPN and CDR2 SVGIG (reference sequence).

The J gene is TRBJ1-1, the V gene TRBV29-1; D perhaps matches TRBD1 (6 bases). Germline V gene sequence: CDR1 SQVTM, CDR2 ANQGSEA. The ends were cut back, 7 bases at V and 2 bases at J, with 17 bases in the middle. This CDR3 spans 14 amino acids. The DNA for the CDR3 is TGCAGCGCAACAAGCAGGGGTCGCAACACTGAAGCTTTCTTT. It specifies CSATSRGRNTEAFF.

The chain couples TRBV6-2 or TRBV6-3 to TRBJ1-1, with 7 bases that match TRBD1. V gave up 6 bases and J gave up 6 bases; unmatched junction bases: 7. The CDR3 covers 13 residues. Germline lookup yields CDR1 MNHEY and CDR2 SVGEGT. This chain's CDR3 is CASSRGRGAEAFF. CDR3 DNA sequence: TGTGCCAGCAGCAGGGGCAGGGGGGCTGAAGCTTTCTTT.

The chain carries TRBV19 and TRBJ1-2; no reliable D call. The length of the CDR3 is 11 residues. V shed 6 bases and J shed 8 bases, with 10 bases lying between them. The germline CDR1 and CDR2 sequences are LNHDA and SQIVND (reference sequence). The CDR3 nucleotides are TGTGCCAGTAGCCAGCTACAGGGCTACACCTTC. Translation gives CASSQLQGYTF.

The chain recombines TRBV15 with TRBJ2-1, with a weak D call TRBD2 (5 bases). Germline CDR1 reads LNHNV; CDR2 reads YYDKDF (reference sequence). The CDR3 runs 14 residues. V gave up 4 bases and J gave up 3 bases, with 10 bases separating them. The CDR3 spells CATSMSGVYNEQFF. As DNA, the CDR3 is TGTGCCACCAGCATGAGCGGAGTCTACAATGAGCAGTTCTTC.

This chain joins TRBV5-4 and TRBJ2-1, with D uncertain. This CDR3 has 15 residues. Trimming stripped 4 bases from V and 2 bases from J, with 13 bases between. CDR1 and CDR2 (germline): SGHNT, YYREEE (reference sequence). CDR3 coding DNA: TGTGCCAGCAGCCCCATTTCGGAGCCCTACAATGAGCAGTTCTTC. This encodes CASSPISEPYNEQFF. Full variable domain (outside the CDR3, taken from reference TRBV5-4 and TRBJ2-1): ETGVTQSPTHLIKTRGQQVTLRCSSQSGHNTVSWYQQALGQGPQFIFQYYREEENGRGNFPPRFSGLQFPNYSSELNVNALELDDSALYLCASSPISEPYNEQFFGPGTRLTVL.

The chain uses TRBV28 and TRBJ1-1, with D maybe TRBD1 (6 bases). The CDR3 contains 14 residues. The germline gives CDR1 MDHEN, CDR2 SYDVKM. The V gene lost 3 bases and the J gene lost 2 bases, with 10 bases spanning the gap. The CDR3 reads CASSFRGPNTEAFF. The CDR3 bases are TGTGCCAGCAGTTTCAGGGGCCCTAACACTGAAGCTTTCTTT.

The chain combines TRBV9 with TRBJ2-5; 10 positions agree with TRBD2. Germline CDR1 reads SGDLS; CDR2 reads YYNGEE. The trim removed 0 bases at V and 3 bases at J, leaving 8 bases unmatched. This CDR3 region has 17 residues. CDR3 loop: CASSVGLAGVGEETQYF. For the CDR3, the DNA is TGTGCCAGCAGCGTAGGTCTAGCGGGAGTTGGGGAAGAGACCCAGTACTTC.

This chain joins TRBV28 and TRBJ1-1; no firm D call. The germline V and J ends were trimmed by 3 bases and 4 bases, with 9 bases remaining between them. Germline CDR1 is MDHEN and CDR2 is SYDVKM. This CDR3 spans 13 amino acids. The CDR3 region has the DNA TGTGCCAGCAGTTTTCGTAAAATCACTGAAGCTTTCTTT. The encoded protein is CASSFRKITEAFF.

V usage is TRBV7-6 and J usage is TRBJ2-2, with 7 nucleotides matching TRBD2. The germline V gene encodes CDR1 SGHVS and CDR2 FNYEAQ. V shed 3 bases, J shed 0 bases, and the junction held 4 bases outside the gene matches. The CDR3 spans 16 residues. The CDR3 coding sequence is TGTGCCAGCAGCTTCCCGGGGGGAGCGAACACCGGGGAGCTGTTTTTT. This translates into CASSFPGGANTGELFF. The entire variable domain, with the rest obtained from reference TRBV7-6 and TRBJ2-2, is as follows: GAGVSQSPRYKVTKRGQDVALRCDPISGHVSLYWYRQALGQGPEFLTYFNYEAQQDKSGLPNDRFSAERPEGSISTLTIQRTEQRDSAMYRCASSFPGGANTGELFFGEGSRLTVL.

The V gene is TRBV19, the J gene TRBJ2-5, with TRBD2 as a possible D gene (6 bases). The V end was cut by 6 bases, the J end by 4 bases, with 12 bases between. Germline assignment: CDR1 LNHDA and CDR2 SQIVND (reference sequence). This CDR3 contains 13 residues. In nucleotides, the CDR3 is TGTGCCAGTAGCCAGGGAGGCAGAGAGACCCAGTACTTC. Translated: CASSQGGRETQYF.